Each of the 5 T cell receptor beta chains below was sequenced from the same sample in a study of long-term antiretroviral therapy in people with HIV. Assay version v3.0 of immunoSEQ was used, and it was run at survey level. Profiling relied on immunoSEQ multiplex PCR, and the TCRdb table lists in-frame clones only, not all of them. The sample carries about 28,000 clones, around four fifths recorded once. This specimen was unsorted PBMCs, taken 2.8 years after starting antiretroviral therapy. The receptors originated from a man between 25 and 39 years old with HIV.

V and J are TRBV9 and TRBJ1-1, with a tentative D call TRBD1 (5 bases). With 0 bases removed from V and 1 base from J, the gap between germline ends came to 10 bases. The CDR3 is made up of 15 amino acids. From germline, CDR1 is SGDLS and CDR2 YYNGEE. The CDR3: CASSVDFQGNTEAFF. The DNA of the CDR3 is TGTGCCAGCAGCGTAGATTTTCAGGGGAACACTGAAGCTTTCTTT.

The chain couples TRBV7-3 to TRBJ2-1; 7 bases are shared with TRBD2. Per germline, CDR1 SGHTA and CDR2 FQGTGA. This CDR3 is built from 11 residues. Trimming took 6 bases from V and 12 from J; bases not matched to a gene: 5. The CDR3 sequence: CASRSGDVQFF. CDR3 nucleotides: TGTGCCAGCAGGAGCGGGGACGTGCAGTTCTTC. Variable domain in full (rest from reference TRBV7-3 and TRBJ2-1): GAGVSQTPSNKVTEKGKYVELRCDPISGHTALYWYRQSLGQGPEFLIYFQGTGAADDSGLPNDRFFAVRPEGSVSTLKIQRTERGDSAVYLCASRSGDVQFFGPGTRLTVL.

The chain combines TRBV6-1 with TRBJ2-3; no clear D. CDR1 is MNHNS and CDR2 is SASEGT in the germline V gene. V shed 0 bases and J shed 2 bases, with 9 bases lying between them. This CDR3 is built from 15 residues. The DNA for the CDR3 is TGTGCCAGCAGTGAAGCCCCGATCCTCACAGATACGCAGTATTTT. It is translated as CASSEAPILTDTQYF.

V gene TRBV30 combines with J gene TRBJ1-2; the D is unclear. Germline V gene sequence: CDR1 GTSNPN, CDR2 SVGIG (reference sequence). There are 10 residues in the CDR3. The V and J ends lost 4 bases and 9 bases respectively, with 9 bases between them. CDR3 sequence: CAWNSGSYTF. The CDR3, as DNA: TGTGCCTGGAACTCCGGGAGCTACACCTTC. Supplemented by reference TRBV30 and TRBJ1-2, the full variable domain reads SQTIHQWPATLVQPVGSPLSLECTVEGTSNPNLYWYRQAAGRGLQLLFYSVGIGQISSEVPQNLSASRPQDRQFILSSKKLLLSDSGFYLCAWNSGSYTFGSGTRLTVV.

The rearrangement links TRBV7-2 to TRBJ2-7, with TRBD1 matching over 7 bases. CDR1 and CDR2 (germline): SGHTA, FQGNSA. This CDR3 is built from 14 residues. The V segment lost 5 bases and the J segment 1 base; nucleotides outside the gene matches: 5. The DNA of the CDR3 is TGTGCCAGCAGCACCGCGACAGGGTCCTACGAGCAGTACTTC. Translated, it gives CASSTATGSYEQYF.